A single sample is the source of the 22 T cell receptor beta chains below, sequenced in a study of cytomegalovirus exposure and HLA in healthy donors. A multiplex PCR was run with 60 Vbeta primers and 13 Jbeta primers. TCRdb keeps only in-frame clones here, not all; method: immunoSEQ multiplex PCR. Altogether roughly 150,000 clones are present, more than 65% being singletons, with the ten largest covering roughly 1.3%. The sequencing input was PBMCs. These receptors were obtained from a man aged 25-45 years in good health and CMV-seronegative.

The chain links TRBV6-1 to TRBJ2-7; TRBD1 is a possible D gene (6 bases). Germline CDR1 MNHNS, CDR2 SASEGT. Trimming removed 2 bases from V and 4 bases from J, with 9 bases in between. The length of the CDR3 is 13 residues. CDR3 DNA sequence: TGTGCCAGCAGTGAACAGGGGATATACGAGCAGTACTTC. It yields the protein CASSEQGIYEQYF.

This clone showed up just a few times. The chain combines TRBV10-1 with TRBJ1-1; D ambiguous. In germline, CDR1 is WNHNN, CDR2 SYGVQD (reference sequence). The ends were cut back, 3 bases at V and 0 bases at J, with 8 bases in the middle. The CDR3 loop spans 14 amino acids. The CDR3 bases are TGCGCCAGCAGTGACTCAGGTATGAACACTGAAGCTTTCTTT. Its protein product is CASSDSGMNTEAFF.

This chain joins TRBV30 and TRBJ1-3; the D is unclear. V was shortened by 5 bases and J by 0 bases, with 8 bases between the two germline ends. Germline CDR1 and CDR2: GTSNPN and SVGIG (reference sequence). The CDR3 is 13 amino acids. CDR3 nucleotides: TGTGCCTGGCGACTGAGCTCTGGAAACACCATATATTTT. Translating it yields CAWRLSSGNTIYF.

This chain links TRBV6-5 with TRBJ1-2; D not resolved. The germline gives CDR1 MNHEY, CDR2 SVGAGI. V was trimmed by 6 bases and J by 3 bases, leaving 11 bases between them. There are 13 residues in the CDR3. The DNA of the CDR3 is TGTGCCAGCAGGAAAACAGATTACTATGGCTACACCTTC. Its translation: CASRKTDYYGYTF.

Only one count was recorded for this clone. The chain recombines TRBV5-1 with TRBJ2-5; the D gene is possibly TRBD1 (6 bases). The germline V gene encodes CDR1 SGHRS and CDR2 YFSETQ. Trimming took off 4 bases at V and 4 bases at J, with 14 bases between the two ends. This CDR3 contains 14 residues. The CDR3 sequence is CASSDARGAETQYF. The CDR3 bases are TGCGCCAGCAGCGACGCCAGGGGAGCAGAGACCCAGTACTTC.

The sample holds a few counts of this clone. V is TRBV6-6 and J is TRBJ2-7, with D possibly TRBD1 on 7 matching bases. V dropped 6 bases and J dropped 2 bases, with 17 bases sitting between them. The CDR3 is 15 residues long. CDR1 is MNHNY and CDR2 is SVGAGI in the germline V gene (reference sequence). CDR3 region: CASRVSGGITYEQYF. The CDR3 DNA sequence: TGTGCCAGCAGGGTTTCAGGGGGGATAACCTACGAGCAGTACTTC.

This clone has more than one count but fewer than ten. The CDR3 region has the DNA TGCGCCAGCAGCCTTGACAGGGGGCTCTATGGCTACACCTTC. Encoded protein: CASSLDRGLYGYTF. The chain carries TRBV4-3 and TRBJ1-2; 10 bases agree with TRBD1. CDR1 and CDR2 (germline): LGHNA, YSLEER. The CDR3 has 14 residues. V was clipped by 4 bases and J by 4 bases; unmatched bases: 3.

This CDR3 is CASSPGLAGANTGELFF. The CDR3 coding sequence is TGTGCCAGCAGCCCGGGTCTAGCGGGCGCGAACACCGGGGAGCTGTTTTTT. The chain joins TRBV5-4 to TRBJ2-2; 8 bases agree with TRBD2. The germline V gene encodes CDR1 SGHNT and CDR2 YYREEE (reference sequence). Trimming removed 4 bases from V and 0 bases from J; junction bases left unmatched: 8. CDR3 length equals 17 residues. The variable domain in full, with the rest retrieved from reference TRBV5-4 and TRBJ2-2, is ETGVTQSPTHLIKTRGQQVTLRCSSQSGHNTVSWYQQALGQGPQFIFQYYREEENGRGNFPPRFSGLQFPNYSSELNVNALELDDSALYLCASSPGLAGANTGELFFGEGSRLTVL.

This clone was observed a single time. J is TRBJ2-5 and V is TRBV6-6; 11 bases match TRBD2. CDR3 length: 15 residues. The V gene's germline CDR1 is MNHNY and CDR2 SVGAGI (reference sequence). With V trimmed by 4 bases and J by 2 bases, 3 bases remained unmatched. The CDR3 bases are TGTGCCAGCAGTTTCATAGCGGGAGGGCAAGAGACCCAGTACTTC. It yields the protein CASSFIAGGQETQYF.

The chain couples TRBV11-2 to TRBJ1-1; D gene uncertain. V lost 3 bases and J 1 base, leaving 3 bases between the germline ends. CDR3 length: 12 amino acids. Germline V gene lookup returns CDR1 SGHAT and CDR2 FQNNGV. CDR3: CASSFSNTEAFF. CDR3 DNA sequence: TGTGCCAGCAGCTTCTCGAACACTGAAGCTTTCTTT.

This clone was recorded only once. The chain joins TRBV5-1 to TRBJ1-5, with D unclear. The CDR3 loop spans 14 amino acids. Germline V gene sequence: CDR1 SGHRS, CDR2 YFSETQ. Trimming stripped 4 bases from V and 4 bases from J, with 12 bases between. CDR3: CASSPLHLNQPQHF. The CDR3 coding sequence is TGCGCCAGCAGCCCGTTACACCTTAATCAGCCCCAGCATTTT.

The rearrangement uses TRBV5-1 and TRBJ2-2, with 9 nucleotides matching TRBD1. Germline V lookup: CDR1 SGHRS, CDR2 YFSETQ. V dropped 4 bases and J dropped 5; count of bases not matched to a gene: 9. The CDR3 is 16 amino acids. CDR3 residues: CASSPSGTGRTGELFF. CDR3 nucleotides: TGCGCCAGCAGCCCGTCCGGGACAGGGCGGACCGGGGAGCTGTTTTTT.

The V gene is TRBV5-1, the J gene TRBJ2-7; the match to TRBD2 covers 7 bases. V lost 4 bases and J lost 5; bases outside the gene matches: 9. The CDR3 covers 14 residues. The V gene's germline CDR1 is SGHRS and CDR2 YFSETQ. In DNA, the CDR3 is TGCGCCAGCAGCGTGGGAGGGCCAACGGACGAGCAGTACTTC. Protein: CASSVGGPTDEQYF.

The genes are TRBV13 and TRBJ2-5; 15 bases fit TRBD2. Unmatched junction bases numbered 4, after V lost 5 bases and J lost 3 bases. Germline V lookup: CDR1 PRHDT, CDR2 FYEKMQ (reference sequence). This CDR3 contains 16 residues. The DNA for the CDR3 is TGTGCCAGCAGCGGCGGGACTAGCGGGAGGAAAGAGACCCAGTACTTC. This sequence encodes CASSGGTSGRKETQYF.

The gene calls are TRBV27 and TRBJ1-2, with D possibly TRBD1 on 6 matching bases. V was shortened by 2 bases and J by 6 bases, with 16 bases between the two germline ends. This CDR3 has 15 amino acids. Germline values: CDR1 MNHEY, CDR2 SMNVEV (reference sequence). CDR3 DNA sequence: TGTGCCAGCAGTTTAAGCAGGGGCCCTTCTCATGGCTACACCTTC. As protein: CASSLSRGPSHGYTF.

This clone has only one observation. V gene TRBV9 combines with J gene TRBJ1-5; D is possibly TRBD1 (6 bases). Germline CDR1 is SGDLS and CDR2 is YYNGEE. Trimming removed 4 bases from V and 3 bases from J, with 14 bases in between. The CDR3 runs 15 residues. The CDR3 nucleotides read TGTGCCAGCAGCCTGAGCGGGACACACAATCAGCCCCAGCATTTT. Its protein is CASSLSGTHNQPQHF.

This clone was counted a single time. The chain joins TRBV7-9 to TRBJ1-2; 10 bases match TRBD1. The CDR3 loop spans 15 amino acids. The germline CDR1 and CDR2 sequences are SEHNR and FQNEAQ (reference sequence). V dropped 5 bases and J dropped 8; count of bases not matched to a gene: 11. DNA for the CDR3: TGTGCCAGCAGCCCGCTTGGGACAGGGGTCGGGGGCTACACCTTC. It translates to CASSPLGTGVGGYTF.

CDR3 DNA: TGTGCCAGCAGCCCTCGACAGGAGCGCACAGATACGCAGTATTTT. Amino acid sequence: CASSPRQERTDTQYF. J is TRBJ2-3 and V is TRBV11-3, with D possibly being TRBD1 (6 bases). Per germline, CDR1 SGHNT and CDR2 YENEEA. The CDR3 contains 15 residues. The V end lost 5 bases, the J end lost 1 base, and 13 bases lay between the germline ends.

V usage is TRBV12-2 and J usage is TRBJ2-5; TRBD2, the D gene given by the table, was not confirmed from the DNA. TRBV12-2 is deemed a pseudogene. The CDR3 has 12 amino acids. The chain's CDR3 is CASRFERETQYF. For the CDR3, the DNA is TGTGCAAGTCGCTTTGAACGGGAGACCCAGTACTTC.

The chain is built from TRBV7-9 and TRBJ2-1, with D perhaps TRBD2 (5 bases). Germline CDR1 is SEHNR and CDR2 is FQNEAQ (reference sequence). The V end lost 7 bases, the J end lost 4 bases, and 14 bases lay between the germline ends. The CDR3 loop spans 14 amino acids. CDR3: CASTTLRGYNEQFF. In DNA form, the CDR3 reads TGTGCCAGCACGACACTCCGGGGTTACAATGAGCAGTTCTTC.

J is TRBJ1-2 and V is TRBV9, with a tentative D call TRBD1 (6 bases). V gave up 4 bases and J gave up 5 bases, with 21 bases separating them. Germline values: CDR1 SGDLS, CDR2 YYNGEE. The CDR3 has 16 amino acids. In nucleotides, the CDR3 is TGTGCCAGCAGCCCCATACTCCAGGGGACGAAGTATGGCTACACCTTC. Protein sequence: CASSPILQGTKYGYTF.

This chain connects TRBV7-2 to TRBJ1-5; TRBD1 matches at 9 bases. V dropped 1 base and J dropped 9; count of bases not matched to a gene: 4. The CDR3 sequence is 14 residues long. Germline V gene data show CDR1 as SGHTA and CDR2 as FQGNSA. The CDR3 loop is CASSLETGGTPQHF. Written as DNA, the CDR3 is TGTGCCAGCAGCTTAGAAACAGGGGGCACGCCCCAGCATTTT. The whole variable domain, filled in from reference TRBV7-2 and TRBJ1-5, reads GAGVSQSPSNKVTEKGKDVELRCDPISGHTALYWYRQSLGQGLEFLIYFQGNSAPDKSGLPSDRFSAERTGGSVSTLTIQRTQQEDSAVYLCASSLETGGTPQHFGDGTRLSIL.